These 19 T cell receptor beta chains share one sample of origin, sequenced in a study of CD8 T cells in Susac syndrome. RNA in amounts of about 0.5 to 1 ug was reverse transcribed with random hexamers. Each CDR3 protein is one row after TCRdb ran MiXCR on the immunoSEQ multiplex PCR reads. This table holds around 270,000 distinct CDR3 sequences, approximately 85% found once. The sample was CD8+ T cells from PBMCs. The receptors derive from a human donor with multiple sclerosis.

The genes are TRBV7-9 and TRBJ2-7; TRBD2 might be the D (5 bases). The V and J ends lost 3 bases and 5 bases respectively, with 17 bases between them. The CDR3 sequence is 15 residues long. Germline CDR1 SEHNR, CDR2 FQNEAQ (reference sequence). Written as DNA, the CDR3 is TGTGCCAGCAGCTTCGGGCAGGAGGTGAGACACGAGCAGTACTTC. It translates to CASSFGQEVRHEQYF. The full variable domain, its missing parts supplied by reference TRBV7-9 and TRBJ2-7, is DTGVSQNPRHKITKRGQNVTFRCDPISEHNRLYWYRQTLGQGPEFLTYFQNEAQLEKSRLLSDRFSAERPKGSFSTLEIQRTEQGDSAMYLCASSFGQEVRHEQYFGPGTRLTVT.

The CDR3 here is CASSPGLAGVHIQYF. The CDR3 region has the DNA TGTGCCAGCAGCCCCGGACTAGCGGGAGTGCACATTCAGTACTTC. The chain employs TRBV14 and TRBJ2-4; 13 bases match TRBD2. This CDR3 region has 15 residues. The germline CDR1 and CDR2 sequences are SGHDN and FVKESK. Trimming at V came to 4 bases and at J to 8 bases, leaving 5 bases not matched to a gene.

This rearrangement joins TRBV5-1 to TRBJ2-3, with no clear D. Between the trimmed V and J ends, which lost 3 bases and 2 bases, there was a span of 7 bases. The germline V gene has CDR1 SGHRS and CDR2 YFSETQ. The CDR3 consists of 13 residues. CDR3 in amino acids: CASSYPLTDTQYF. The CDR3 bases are TGCGCCAGCAGCTACCCCCTCACAGATACGCAGTATTTT.

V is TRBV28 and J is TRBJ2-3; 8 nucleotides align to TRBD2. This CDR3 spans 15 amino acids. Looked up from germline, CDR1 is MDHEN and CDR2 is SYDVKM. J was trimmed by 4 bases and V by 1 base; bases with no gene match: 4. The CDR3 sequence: CASSLFAGGADTQYF. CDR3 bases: TGTGCCAGCAGTTTATTCGCGGGAGGCGCAGATACGCAGTATTTT.

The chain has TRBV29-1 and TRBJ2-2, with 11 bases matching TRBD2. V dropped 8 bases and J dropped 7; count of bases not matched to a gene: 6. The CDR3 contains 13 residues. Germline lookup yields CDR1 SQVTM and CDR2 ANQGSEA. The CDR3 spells CSTSGSLDGELFF. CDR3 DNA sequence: TGCAGCACTAGCGGGAGTCTCGACGGGGAGCTGTTTTTT.

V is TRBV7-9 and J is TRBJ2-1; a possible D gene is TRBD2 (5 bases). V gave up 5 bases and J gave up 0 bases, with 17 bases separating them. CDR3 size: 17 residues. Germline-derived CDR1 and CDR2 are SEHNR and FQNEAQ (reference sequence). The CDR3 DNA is TGTGCCAGCAGCCCCACCGCTGGCGGGCGCTCCTACAATGAGCAGTTCTTC. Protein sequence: CASSPTAGGRSYNEQFF.

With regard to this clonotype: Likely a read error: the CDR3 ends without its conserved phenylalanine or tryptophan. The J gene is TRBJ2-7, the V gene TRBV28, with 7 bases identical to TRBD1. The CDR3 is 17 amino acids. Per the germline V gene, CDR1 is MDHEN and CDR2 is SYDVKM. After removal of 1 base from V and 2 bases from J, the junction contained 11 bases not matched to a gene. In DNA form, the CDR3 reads TGTGCCAGCAGTTTATATACAGGGACAGACTATACCTACGAGCAGTACCTC. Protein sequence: CASSLYTGTDYTYEQYL.

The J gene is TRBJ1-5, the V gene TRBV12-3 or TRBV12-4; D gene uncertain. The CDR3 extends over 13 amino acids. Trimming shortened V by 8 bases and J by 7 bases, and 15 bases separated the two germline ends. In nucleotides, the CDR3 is TGTGCCAGCGCATTTGGCCGTAGACAGCCCCAGCATTTT. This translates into CASAFGRRQPQHF.

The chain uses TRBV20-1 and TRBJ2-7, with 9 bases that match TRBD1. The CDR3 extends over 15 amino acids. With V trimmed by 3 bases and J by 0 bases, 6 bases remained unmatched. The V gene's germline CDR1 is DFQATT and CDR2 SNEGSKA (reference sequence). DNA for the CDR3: TGCAGTGCTAGGCCCAAGACAGGGGGCTCCTACGAGCAGTACTTC. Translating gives CSARPKTGGSYEQYF.

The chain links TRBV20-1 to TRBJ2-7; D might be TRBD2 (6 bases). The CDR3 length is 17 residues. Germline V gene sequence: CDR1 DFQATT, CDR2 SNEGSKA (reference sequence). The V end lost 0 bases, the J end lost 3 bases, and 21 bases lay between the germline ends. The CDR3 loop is CSARDAFRGGEDYEQYF. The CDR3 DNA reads TGCAGTGCTAGAGATGCCTTTAGAGGCGGGGAAGACTACGAGCAGTACTTC.

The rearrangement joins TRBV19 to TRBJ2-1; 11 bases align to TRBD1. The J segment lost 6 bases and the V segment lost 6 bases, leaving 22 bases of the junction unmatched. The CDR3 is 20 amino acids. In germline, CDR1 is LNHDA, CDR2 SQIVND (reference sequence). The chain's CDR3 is CASSVLPGTGGSEPGNEQFF. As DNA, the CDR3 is TGTGCCAGTAGCGTACTCCCCGGGACAGGGGGTTCGGAGCCCGGCAATGAGCAGTTCTTC.

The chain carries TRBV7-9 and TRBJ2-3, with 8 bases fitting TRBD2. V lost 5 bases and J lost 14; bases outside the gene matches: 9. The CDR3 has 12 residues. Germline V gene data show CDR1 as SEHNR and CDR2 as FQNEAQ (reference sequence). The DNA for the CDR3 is TGTGCCAGCAGCCAACTAGCGGCCCCGACGTATTTT. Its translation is CASSQLAAPTYF.

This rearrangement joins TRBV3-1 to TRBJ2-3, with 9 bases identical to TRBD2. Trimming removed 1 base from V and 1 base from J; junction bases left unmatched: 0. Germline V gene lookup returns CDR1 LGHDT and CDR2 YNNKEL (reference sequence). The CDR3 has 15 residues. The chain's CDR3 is CASSQGTSGTDTQYF. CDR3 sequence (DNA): TGTGCCAGCAGCCAAGGGACTAGCGGCACAGATACGCAGTATTTT.

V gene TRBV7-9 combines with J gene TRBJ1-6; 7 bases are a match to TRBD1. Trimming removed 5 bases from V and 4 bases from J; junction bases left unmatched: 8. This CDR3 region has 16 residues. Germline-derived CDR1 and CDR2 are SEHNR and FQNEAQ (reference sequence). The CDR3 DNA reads TGTGCCAGCAGCGCTGAGAGGGACAGTTATAATTCACCCCTCCACTTT. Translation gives CASSAERDSYNSPLHF.

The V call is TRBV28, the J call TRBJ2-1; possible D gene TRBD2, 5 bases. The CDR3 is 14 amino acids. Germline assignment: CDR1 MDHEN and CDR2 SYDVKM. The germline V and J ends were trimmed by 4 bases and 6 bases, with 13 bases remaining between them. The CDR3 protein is CASSSRLARNEQFF. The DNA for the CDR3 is TGTGCCAGCAGTTCCCGTCTAGCTCGCAATGAGCAGTTCTTC.

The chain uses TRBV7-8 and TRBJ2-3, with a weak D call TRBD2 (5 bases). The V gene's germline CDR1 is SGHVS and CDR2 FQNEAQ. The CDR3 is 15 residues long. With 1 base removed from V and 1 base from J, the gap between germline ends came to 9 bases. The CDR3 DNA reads TGTGCCAGCAGCTTAGTGCTCGGGGGCACAGATACGCAGTATTTT. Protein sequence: CASSLVLGGTDTQYF.

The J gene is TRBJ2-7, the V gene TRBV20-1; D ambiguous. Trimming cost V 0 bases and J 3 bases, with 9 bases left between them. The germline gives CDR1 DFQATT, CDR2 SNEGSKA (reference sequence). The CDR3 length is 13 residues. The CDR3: CSARDGTVYEQYF. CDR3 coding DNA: TGCAGTGCTAGAGATGGAACGGTCTACGAGCAGTACTTC.

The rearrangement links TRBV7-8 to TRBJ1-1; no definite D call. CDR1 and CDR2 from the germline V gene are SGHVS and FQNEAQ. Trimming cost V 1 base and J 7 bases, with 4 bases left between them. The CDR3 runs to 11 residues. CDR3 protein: CASSLVDEAFF. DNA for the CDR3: TGTGCCAGCAGCTTAGTTGATGAAGCTTTCTTT. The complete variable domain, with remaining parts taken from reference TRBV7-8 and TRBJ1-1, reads GAGVSQSPRYKVAKRGQDVALRCDPISGHVSLFWYQQALGQGPEFLTYFQNEAQLDKSGLPSDRFFAERPEGSVSTLKIQRTQQEDSAVYLCASSLVDEAFFGQGTRLTVV.

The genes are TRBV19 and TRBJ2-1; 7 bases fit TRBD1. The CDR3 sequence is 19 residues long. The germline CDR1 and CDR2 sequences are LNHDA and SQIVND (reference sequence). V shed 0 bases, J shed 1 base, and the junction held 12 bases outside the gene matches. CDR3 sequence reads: CASSIDHEAGGTSYNEQFF. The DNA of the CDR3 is TGTGCCAGTAGTATAGATCATGAGGCAGGGGGAACGTCCTACAATGAGCAGTTCTTC.